The present entry profiles one T cell receptor beta chain with its context. Participants, 18 to 89 years old, spanned approximately 25 US areas. Using immunoSEQ multiplex PCR, the repertoire was profiled, and TCRdb retains in-frame clones only, with some absent. Of 380,000 or so clones in the sample, approximately 87% are singletons; the top ten hold 1% to 1.5%. The source of the sample is a study of blood T cell repertoires in COVID-19. At the level of the study: From T cells, B-cell-depleted T cells, or PBMCs came the material, which was cDNA or gDNA.

Sample: PBMCs or T cells enriched from blood (not recorded which). The sequence was collected from a man younger than 45 who had recovered from COVID-19.

For the CDR3, the DNA is TGTGCCAGCAGTTTAACAGGGGCTAACACTGAAGCTTTCTTT. Encoded protein: CASSLTGANTEAFF. V and J are TRBV28 and TRBJ1-1, with TRBD1 identical over 7 bases. CDR3 size: 14 residues. The V gene's germline CDR1 is MDHEN and CDR2 SYDVKM. The trim removed 2 bases at V and 2 bases at J, leaving 2 bases unmatched.